The 13 T cell receptor beta chains below were found in one sample sequenced in a study of T cell changes during pregnancy in multiple sclerosis. This table comes from immunoSEQ multiplex PCR, and its TCRdb copy is limited to in-frame clones, with some not included. The profile shows 45,000 to 50,000 clones, more than 85% of them singletons. Specimen: CD8+ T cells from peripheral blood mononuclear cells, collected after pregnancy. These receptors all stem from a female donor with multiple sclerosis, enrolled in a pregnancy study.

This clone has a handful of counts. The V call is TRBV27, the J call TRBJ1-1; 8 nucleotides align to TRBD1. The ends lost 5 bases at V and 11 bases at J; junction bases unmatched: 13. From germline, CDR1 is MNHEY and CDR2 SMNVEV (reference sequence). This CDR3 comprises 14 residues. CDR3 sequence (DNA): TGTGCCAGCAGTCCAATCGAGACAGGGGAGGAGGCTTTCTTT. Translated, it gives CASSPIETGEEAFF.

The chain employs TRBV6-1 and TRBJ2-1; TRBD2 is a possible D gene (6 bases). This CDR3 region has 15 residues. The germline CDR1 and CDR2 sequences are MNHNS and SASEGT. Trimming removed 1 base at V and 7 bases at J, with 14 bases between. The CDR3 region has the DNA TGTGCCAGCAGTGAAGGACTAGGAAGGTTGAATGAGCAGTTCTTC. Translated: CASSEGLGRLNEQFF.

The rearrangement uses TRBV4-3 and TRBJ2-3; tentative D call: TRBD2 (6 bases). The CDR3 covers 16 residues. Trimming cost V 0 bases and J 7 bases, with 17 bases left between them. CDR1 and CDR2 from the germline V gene are LGHNA and YSLEER. The CDR3 bases are TGCGCCAGCAGCCAAGAGTGGCGGGGAACGCGGCATACGCAGTATTTT. Its protein is CASSQEWRGTRHTQYF.

Notes on this clone: A junction boundary mismatches the germline segment, possibly from a read error. The rearrangement uses TRBV19 and TRBJ1-5; perhaps TRBD1 as D (6 bases). There are 17 residues in the CDR3. The germline V gene encodes CDR1 LNHDA and CDR2 SQIVND (reference sequence). CDR3 loop: CASSSPIGQILNQSQHF. In DNA, the CDR3 is TGTGCCAGTAGCTCCCCAATTGGACAGATCCTTAATCAGTCCCAGCATTTT.

The gene calls are TRBV11-3 and TRBJ1-2; TRBD1 matches 8 bases. Germline CDR1 is SGHNT and CDR2 is YENEEA. This CDR3 has 14 amino acids. V lost 9 bases, J lost 7 bases, and 13 bases stayed unmatched. The CDR3 bases are TGTGCCAGTACCGCAGGGGGCCTTATTAGTGGCTACACCTTC. This translates into CASTAGGLISGYTF.

The chain carries TRBV21-1 and TRBJ1-2; the DNA was not compared with TRBD1, the D call given in the table. TRBV21-1 is deemed a pseudogene. This CDR3 has 15 residues. CDR3: CASTPNRGVWDGYTF. DNA for the CDR3: TGTGCCAGCACCCCGAACAGGGGAGTTTGGGATGGCTACACCTTC.

The rearrangement links TRBV5-1 to TRBJ2-7; no firm D call. Trimming took off 6 bases at V and 3 bases at J, with 16 bases between the two ends. Looked up from germline, CDR1 is SGHRS and CDR2 is YFSETQ. The CDR3 loop spans 14 amino acids. Here the CDR3 reads CASKDSGINYEQYF. DNA of the CDR3: TGCGCCAGCAAAGACTCCGGAATTAACTACGAGCAGTACTTC.

This chain uses TRBV27 with TRBJ2-7; 7 bases fit TRBD1. Germline-derived CDR1 and CDR2 are MNHEY and SMNVEV (reference sequence). The CDR3 contains 14 residues. With 4 bases clipped from V and 4 bases from J, the junction kept 7 bases outside the gene matches. In DNA, the CDR3 is TGTGCCAGCAGTTCTCGACAGGGTACATACGAGCAGTACTTC. Residues: CASSSRQGTYEQYF.

The chain is built from TRBV4-3 and TRBJ1-2; 9 bases agree with TRBD1. Per the germline V gene, CDR1 is LGHNA and CDR2 is YSLEER. The CDR3 length is 20 residues. With V trimmed by 1 base and J by 2 bases, 17 bases remained unmatched. CDR3 protein: CASSQALRTGANLRNYGYTF. CDR3 nucleotide sequence: TGCGCCAGCAGCCAAGCCCTCAGGACAGGGGCAAATCTGCGGAACTATGGCTACACCTTC.

The chain links TRBV6-1 to TRBJ2-3; 8 bases are a match to TRBD2. Germline V gives CDR1 MNHNS, CDR2 SASEGT. V trimming: 7 bases; J trimming: 4 bases; junction bases outside the gene matches: 10. The CDR3 runs to 15 residues. CDR3: CASMRNGRAPDTQYF. CDR3 DNA: TGTGCCAGCATGCGCAACGGGAGGGCCCCAGATACGCAGTATTTT.

V and J are TRBV6-1 and TRBJ2-1, with 12 bases that match TRBD2. Germline V gene data show CDR1 as MNHNS and CDR2 as SASEGT. The junction had 4 bases not matched to a gene; V was cut back by 4 bases and J by 3 bases. This CDR3 comprises 16 residues. CDR3 residues: CASSATSGGLYNEQFF. DNA for the CDR3: TGTGCCAGCAGTGCGACTAGCGGGGGCCTCTACAATGAGCAGTTCTTC.

This clone has just one count. The DNA of the CDR3 is TGTGCCAGCAGCTCGAGTTGGGCCTATGAAGAGACCCAGTACTTC. Translation: CASSSSWAYEETQYF. The chain joins TRBV7-9 to TRBJ2-5; no reliable D call. V was clipped by 4 bases and J by 3 bases, with 15 bases between them. The CDR3 has 15 amino acids. Germline V gene sequence: CDR1 SEHNR, CDR2 FQNEAQ (reference sequence).

The chain carries TRBV18 and TRBJ1-2, with TRBD1 matching over 9 bases. There are 17 residues in the CDR3. After removal of 4 bases from V and 10 bases from J, the junction contained 19 bases not matched to a gene. CDR1 KGHSH and CDR2 LQKENI come from the germline V gene. DNA for the CDR3: TGTGCCAGCTCACTATATGCGGGACAGGGAATTTCGTCTTCCTACACCTTC. Translating it yields CASSLYAGQGISSSYTF.